This entry lists 22 T cell receptor beta chains sequenced from one sample in a study of T cells expressing NK-cell markers. TCRdb re-called the 5' RACE reads and shows each CDR3 protein once, DNA omitted. This table holds a few hundred thousand distinct CDR3 sequences. Sequencing was performed on blood T cells: a sorted CD56 or NKG2C T cell subset, CD4+ or CD8+ T cells, or bulk PBMC T cells (not recorded which). The origin of the receptors is a man aged 18-30 years in good health.

The chain carries TRBV4-3 and TRBJ1-1; TCRdb's D call of TRBD1 is untestable without DNA. The CDR3 is made up of 15 amino acids. CDR1 is LGHNA, CDR2 YSLEER, per germline. CDR3 loop: CASSQDYPQNTEAFF.

CDR3 loop: CASSAHGTSGRVGNIQYF. V is TRBV12-3 or TRBV12-4 and J is TRBJ2-4; the D gene TCRdb calls, TRBD2, cannot be checked with no DNA. This CDR3 comprises 18 residues.

The chain combines TRBV20-1 with TRBJ2-4; the D call of TRBD2 rests on TCRdb alone, since no DNA is present to check it. This CDR3 contains 15 residues. In germline, CDR1 is DFQATT, CDR2 SNEGSKA (reference sequence). CDR3 in amino acids: CSASGGGSTKNIQYF.

The CDR3 spells CAIRGHAEGPGELFF. The chain is built from TRBV10-3 and TRBJ2-2; no DNA is available, so the TRBD2 call from TCRdb remains unchecked. Germline assignment: CDR1 ENHRY and CDR2 SYGVKD. The CDR3 loop spans 15 amino acids.

This rearrangement joins TRBV10-3 to TRBJ1-1. This CDR3 has 11 amino acids. Germline-derived CDR1 and CDR2 are ENHRY and SYGVKD. This CDR3 reads CAIREDTEAFF.

This sequence joins TRBV6-5 and TRBJ2-3; TCRdb's D call, TRBD2, is unchecked because there is no DNA. Germline CDR1 is MNHEY and CDR2 is SVGAGI. The CDR3 loop spans 14 amino acids. The CDR3: CASSYLAGLSTQYF.

The chain uses TRBV28 and TRBJ1-2; the TRBD1 assignment by TCRdb is unverifiable without DNA. The CDR3 runs to 16 residues. The germline CDR1 and CDR2 sequences are MDHEN and SYDVKM. Here the CDR3 reads CASSLSGQGAGYGYTF.

J is TRBJ2-3 and V is TRBV2. This CDR3 spans 15 amino acids. Germline CDR1 is SNHLY and CDR2 is FYNNEI. This CDR3 is CASSDLVFGTDTQYF. Complete variable domain (other parts from reference TRBV2 and TRBJ2-3): EPEVTQTPSHQVTQMGQEVILRCVPISNHLYFYWYRQILGQKVEFLVSFYNNEISEKSEIFDDQFSVERPDGSNFTLKIRSTKLEDSAMYFCASSDLVFGTDTQYFGPGTRLTVL.

The chain combines TRBV5-1 with TRBJ2-5; as DNA is missing, the TRBD1 call by TCRdb cannot be tested. The CDR3 is made up of 14 amino acids. Germline loops: CDR1 SGHRS, CDR2 YFSETQ. The CDR3 protein is CASSGQGFQETQYF. The entire variable domain, with the rest obtained from reference TRBV5-1 and TRBJ2-5, is as follows: KAGVTQTPRYLIKTRGQQVTLSCSPISGHRSVSWYQQTPGQGLQFLFEYFSETQRNKGNFPGRFSGRQFSNSRSEMNVSTLELGDSALYLCASSGQGFQETQYFGPGTRLLVL.

The chain employs TRBV6-1 and TRBJ1-1; TCRdb returns TRBD1, unconfirmable since there is no DNA. CDR1 is MNHNS and CDR2 is SASEGT in the germline V gene. The CDR3 spans 15 residues. CDR3 in amino acids: CASSGTGWVNTEAFF.

The chain employs TRBV7-9 and TRBJ2-3; the D call of TRBD2 rests on TCRdb alone, since no DNA is present to check it. CDR1 and CDR2 (germline): SEHNR, FQNEAQ (reference sequence). The CDR3 contains 15 residues. The CDR3 sequence is CASSYREGRWDTQYF.

The rearrangement uses TRBV5-4 and TRBJ1-2; TCRdb's D call of TRBD1 is untestable without DNA. The CDR3 is made up of 15 amino acids. Germline V gene data show CDR1 as SGHNT and CDR2 as YYREEE (reference sequence). The CDR3 sequence: CASSSGQDINYGYTF.

The chain has TRBV29-1 and TRBJ2-1; TCRdb's D gene call, TRBD2, goes unchecked for lack of DNA. Germline assignment: CDR1 SQVTM and CDR2 ANQGSEA. The CDR3 sequence is 14 residues long. CDR3 protein: CSVESLAPQGEQFF.

The V and J genes are TRBV24-1 and TRBJ2-5. The CDR3 runs 15 residues. Germline V gives CDR1 KGHDR, CDR2 SFDVKD. CDR3 residues: CATSDLLGNQETQYF.

The chain recombines TRBV29-1 with TRBJ2-1. The CDR3 is made up of 15 amino acids. CDR1 and CDR2 (germline): SQVTM, ANQGSEA. The CDR3 loop is CSVEMRRVAYNEQFF.

This chain links TRBV11-1 with TRBJ2-6; TCRdb proposes TRBD1, but this gene call is untestable without DNA. Per germline, CDR1 SGHAT and CDR2 FQDESV (reference sequence). CDR3 size: 20 residues. The CDR3 loop is CASSLSFGGAKLSGANVLTF.

The chain is built from TRBV12-3 or TRBV12-4 and TRBJ2-7; TCRdb's D call of TRBD1 is untestable without DNA. The CDR3 runs to 13 residues. This chain's CDR3 is CASSQLAGVEQYF.

The J gene is TRBJ2-1, the V gene TRBV24-1; TCRdb picks TRBD2, but there is no DNA to check that call. This CDR3 spans 15 amino acids. Germline loops: CDR1 KGHDR, CDR2 SFDVKD. Here the CDR3 reads CATSGSGGSGGEQFF.

The V call is TRBV18, the J call TRBJ1-4; TCRdb indicates TRBD1, and absent DNA this call remains unverified. Germline CDR1 KGHSH, CDR2 LQKENI. The CDR3 has 13 amino acids. CDR3 region: CASGTRVDEKLFF.

The rearrangement links TRBV11-1 to TRBJ2-7; TCRdb calls TRBD1, which cannot be checked without DNA. CDR1 and CDR2 (germline): SGHAT, FQDESV (reference sequence). The CDR3 is 15 amino acids. The CDR3 is CASSAGTVSSYEQYF.

J is TRBJ2-2 and V is TRBV10-3; TCRdb picks TRBD1, but there is no DNA to check that call. The germline V gene has CDR1 ENHRY and CDR2 SYGVKD. This CDR3 has 16 amino acids. The CDR3 region is CAIRGQGVSNTGELFF.

The chain uses TRBV12-5 and TRBJ2-2; the D call from TCRdb, TRBD1, cannot be confirmed without DNA. CDR1 and CDR2 (germline): LGHNT, FRNRAP. The CDR3 has 17 residues. CDR3 amino acids: CASGLQDRGPNTGELFF.